This T cell receptor (beta chain) was recovered during a study of technical replicates of blood from a handful of donors. V gave up 0 bases and J gave up 2 bases, with 12 bases separating them. The CDR3 is 16 amino acids. Looked up from germline, CDR1 is SGDLS and CDR2 is YYNGEE. Method: immunoSEQ multiplex PCR; TCRdb's copy keeps in-frame clones and lacks some. The repertoire holds 100,000 or so clones, with roughly 95% as singletons. The TCR originated in a human donor in good health. The specimen was T cells isolated from PBMCs. The chain employs TRBV9 and TRBJ2-1, with D possibly being TRBD2 (5 bases). CDR3 DNA: TGTGCCAGCAGCGTAGGTGGGAGTAGGACCTACAATGAGCAGTTCTTC. Protein product: CASSVGGSRTYNEQFF.